This TCR beta chain was profiled in a study of glioma-infiltrating T cells (dated by TCRdb to the mid-2010s). As for the study more broadly: Sequencing of TCR alpha- and beta-chain repertoires was performed on glioma tissue, on non-neoplastic brain tissue, and on matched peripheral blood mononuclear cells. To gauge divergence between tissue and blood T-cell populations, every tissue-infiltrating repertoire was compared against the peripheral blood repertoire from the same patient. The paired cohort comprised three low-grade glioma patients, eight primary glioblastoma patients and three non-glioma patients contributing non-neoplastic brain tissue.

Comment on this clonotype: What antigen it recognizes has not been identified. Qualities for individual bases were not recorded, and no much larger clone is one base off.

The iRepertoire nested amplicon-rescue multiplex PCR (arm-PCR) platform was used to amplify TCR alpha and beta CDR3 regions from RNA. The input for one-step reverse transcription and amplification was about 100-450 ng of either tissue mRNA or PBMC total RNA. Following bead purification, Illumina adapters were added by a secondary multiplex PCR, and libraries between 200 and 400 bp were gel-purified. Internal 6-nucleotide barcodes were carried by the libraries and were used for demultiplexing. The libraries were sequenced on an Illumina MiSeq using 2x220 or 2x250 nucleotide paired-end reads. Per the authors' processing: Paired reads were merged with FLASH 1.2.11 and aligned to the GRCh37 human genome with BWA-MEM before extracting TRA and TRB reads. An IMGT-derived reference of cassette sequences and CDR3 motifs, with pseudogenes included, was used for V and J assignment. Reads were translated in three frames, and productive CDR3s were defined by a C…FGXG motif without stop codons. Clonotypes were defined as unique combinations of V-J cassette pair and CDR3 amino acid sequence. Reads were filtered by Hamming distance, with the threshold set by the sequence error rate of each sample in mapped regions. The public reads were quality trimmed at Q25 with fastp and then assembled into clones with MiXCR by TCRdb, keeping productive beta chains. Rows are unified per CDR3 protein, each entry keeping the most common DNA and genes. V and J calls and clone size were set by TCRdb, not the authors. Here the sample has about 190,000 distinct CDR3 sequences; around 32% occur a single time. Clones ranked in the top ten supply 20% to 25% of the sample.

Results and caveats for the whole study, not just this receptor: Group comparisons rested on small numbers: three non-neoplastic, three low-grade glioma and roughly 8 glioblastoma patients. Very few CDR3 sequences were found to be shared between tissue and blood, and this scarcity was attributed to high CDR3 diversity and limited sampling. VJ-independent divergence between tissue and blood was lower than expected in non-neoplastic patients but higher than expected in all gliomas, particularly low-grade gliomas.

Looking up the germline V gene yields CDR1 MNHNS and CDR2 SASEGT. The CDR3 starts with the cysteine, ends with the phenylalanine, and has 14 residues. The CDR3 DNA has 42 bases and is translated from base 1. V is clipped by 8 bases and J by 0 bases, and the sequence between their germline boundaries is 14 bases long. The origin of this receptor is a human donor with low-grade glioma or glioblastoma, undergoing nonglioma brain surgery, or in good health (not recorded which). The rearrangement joined TRBV6-1 to TRBJ2-7; possibly the D gene is TRBD2, per 6 matching bases. Sequenced input: glioma tissue, nonneoplastic brain tissue, or PBMCs (not recorded which). CDR3 region: CASGQDGSSYEQYF. The DNA is TGTGCCAGCGGCCAGGACGGGAGCTCCTACGAGCAGTACTTC.